Listed below are T cell receptor beta chains from one sample, sequenced in a study of vaccination effects on CD4 cells after COVID-19. Assay used: immunoSEQ multiplex PCR; TCRdb lists only in-frame clones, some missing. The sample contains tens of thousands of clones, around 77% of which appear only once. Their recognized antigens are unknown. The sample consisted of CD4+ T cells from PBMCs cultured with HCoV-NL63 spike peptides, taken before COVID-19 vaccination. The receptors derive from a human donor who received a COVID-19 vaccine. CDR3s include the opening cysteine and the closing phenylalanine or tryptophan. D genes are given only for firm matches. Some rows mark clone size as missing; the rest say once, few, many or name a class of expanded clone.

v_call	clone_size	j_call	d_call	cdr3_nt	cdr3_aa
TRBV5-1	.	TRBJ2-1	TRBD2	TGCGCCAGCAGCTTGGTCGTAGCGGGGGCCCGTGAGCAGTTCTTC	CASSLVVAGAREQFF
TRBV2	.	TRBJ1-4	TRBD1	TGTGCCAGCACTCCGACAGGGACTGAAAAACTGTTTTTT	CASTPTGTEKLFF
TRBV30	.	TRBJ1-1	TRBD1	TGTGCCTGGAGTCTTACAGGGGGGGGAACTGAAGCTTTCTTT	CAWSLTGGGTEAFF
TRBV5-3	.	TRBJ1-2	TRBD1	TGTGCCAGAAGCCACGGACAGGGTTATGGCTACACCTTC	CARSHGQGYGYTF
TRBV5-1	.	TRBJ2-4	TRBD2	TGCGCCAGCAGCTTAGGACTAGCGGGGAATGAAGCCAAAAACATTCAGTACTTC	CASSLGLAGNEAKNIQYF
TRBV5-1	few	TRBJ1-1	.	TGCGCCAGCAGCTACCCAGGGAAAATTGAAGCTTTCTTT	CASSYPGKIEAFF
TRBV12-3/TRBV12-4	.	TRBJ1-2	.	TGTGCCAGCAGTTACTCGAACTATGGCTACACCTTC	CASSYSNYGYTF
TRBV5-1	.	TRBJ1-4	TRBD1	TGCGCCAGCAGCCCACAGGGGGCGGGTGAAAAACTGTTTTTT	CASSPQGAGEKLFF
TRBV11-2	.	TRBJ1-5	.	TGTGCCAGCAGCCCTACCAGGGGTACCAATCAGCCCCAGCATTTT	CASSPTRGTNQPQHF
TRBV6-5	.	TRBJ1-2	.	TGTGCCAGCAGCTCCAGGATGACTGGCTACACCTTC	CASSSRMTGYTF
TRBV30	.	TRBJ1-4	TRBD1	TGTGCCTGGGCAACAGGGGGCGCGTCTAATGAAAAACTGTTTTTT	CAWATGGASNEKLFF
TRBV6-6	.	TRBJ1-2	TRBD1	TGTGCCAGCAGTAATGGACAGGGGGCTGGAGGCTACACCTTC	CASSNGQGAGGYTF
TRBV9	few	TRBJ1-2	.	TGTGCCAGCAGCCCAAGAGGAGGGGACCCCCTCGGCTACACCTTC	CASSPRGGDPLGYTF
TRBV19	.	TRBJ2-3	TRBD1	TGTGCCAGTAGCACCAGGACAGGGACAGATACGCAGTATTTT	CASSTRTGTDTQYF
TRBV18	.	TRBJ2-2	.	TGTGCCAGCTCACCACCAACGGGGCGGGTCACCGGGGAGCTGTTTTTT	CASSPPTGRVTGELFF
TRBV19	.	TRBJ1-2	TRBD1	TGTGCCAGTAGGACAGGGAGTTCCTATGGCTACACCTTC	CASRTGSSYGYTF
TRBV24-1	.	TRBJ1-4	TRBD1	TGTGCCACCAGTGGGGGACAGGGAGGAGAAAAACTGTTTTTT	CATSGGQGGEKLFF
TRBV6-5	.	TRBJ1-5	.	TGTGCCACACAACGCCAAGGGGAAAACAATCAGCCCCAGCATTTT	CATQRQGENNQPQHF
TRBV29-1	few	TRBJ2-5	.	TGCAGCACTGCATGGGGCATGGAGACCCAGTACTTC	CSTAWGMETQYF
TRBV5-1	.	TRBJ1-6	TRBD1	TGCGCCAGCAGCTTGACAGGGGATAATTCACCCCTCCACTTT	CASSLTGDNSPLHF
TRBV2	.	TRBJ2-5	TRBD2	TGTGCCAGCAGGAAGCGGGGGGGAAACCAAGAGACCCAGTACTTC	CASRKRGGNQETQYF
TRBV6-6	once	TRBJ2-5	.	TGTGCCAGCAGTTACCCGGGGCAGCAAGAGACCCAGTACTTC	CASSYPGQQETQYF
TRBV24-1	.	TRBJ2-3	TRBD2	TGTGCCACCAGTGGGGCTAGCGGGGGGGATACGCAGTATTTT	CATSGASGGDTQYF
TRBV12-3/TRBV12-4	.	TRBJ2-3	.	TGTGCCAGCAGTTCGCAGAGAACGCAGTATTTT	CASSSQRTQYF
TRBV5-1	.	TRBJ1-6	.	TGCGCCAGCAGCTTGGCCTTTGGGGGGTTCAATTCACCCCTCCACTTT	CASSLAFGGFNSPLHF
TRBV19	.	TRBJ1-5	.	TGTGCCAGTAGTATCTTCCCTAGCAATCAGCCCCAGCATTTT	CASSIFPSNQPQHF
TRBV30	.	TRBJ2-5	.	TGTGCCTGGAGTGTCAAGGGAGGGAGGGGGGAAGAGACCCAGTACTTC	CAWSVKGGRGEETQYF
TRBV19	.	TRBJ1-5	.	TGTGCCAGTAGTATGGCCAGGGCGGTAAATCAGCCCCAGCATTTT	CASSMARAVNQPQHF
TRBV25-1	few	TRBJ1-1	.	TGTGCCAGCAGGAGGCTGAACACTGAAGCTTTCTTT	CASRRLNTEAFF
TRBV30	.	TRBJ1-5	.	TGTGCCTGGAGGGACAGTAGCAATCAGCCCCAGCATTTT	CAWRDSSNQPQHF
TRBV6-5	.	TRBJ2-3	TRBD1	TGTGCCAGCAAGACGGACAGGGGGCGGGATACGCAGTATTTT	CASKTDRGRDTQYF
TRBV24-1	.	TRBJ1-5	.	TGTGCCACCAGTGATCGTCGCAATCAGCCCCAGCATTTT	CATSDRRNQPQHF
TRBV28	.	TRBJ1-6	TRBD1	TGTGCCAGCAGTCTCGGACGGGACAGATATAATTCACCCCTCCACTTT	CASSLGRDRYNSPLHF
TRBV2	.	TRBJ2-5	.	TGTGCCAGCAGTGAAGCCCAGGGGTTCCAAGAGACCCAGTACTTC	CASSEAQGFQETQYF
TRBV7-8	.	TRBJ1-5	.	TGTGCCAGCAGCGCGCACAGGGATAGCAATCAGCCCCAGCATTTT	CASSAHRDSNQPQHF